This T cell receptor (beta chain) derives from a study of T cells in Graves' hyperthyroidism and ophthalmopathy. As for the study in general: At initial diagnosis, before any treatment had begun, peripheral blood was obtained.

This clonotype was recorded at least ten times. The antigen is unknown. Regions amplified from RNA transcripts were the TCR beta CDR3 regions. The HTBI primer set drove a first-round RT-PCR of the TCR CDR3. TCRdb re-derived calls from the multiplex PCR reads in MiXCR, one entry per CDR3 protein. The sample carries 350,000 to 400,000 distinct CDR3 sequences, about 15% recorded once. The V and J ends lost 4 bases and 3 bases respectively, with 12 bases between them. Germline loops: CDR1 SNHLY, CDR2 FYNNEI. This CDR3 comprises 14 residues. Study observations and caveats: A 13 V-J signature model discriminated ophthalmopathy versus stable hyperthyroidism.

The clonotype originates from a woman in her 30s with Graves' hyperthyroidism. The J gene is TRBJ1-1, the V gene TRBV2; D might be TRBD1 (5 bases). What was sequenced was blood. As DNA, the CDR3 is TGTGCCAGCAGTGGGACAAATCAAGACACTGAAGCTTTCTTT. Protein: CASSGTNQDTEAFF.